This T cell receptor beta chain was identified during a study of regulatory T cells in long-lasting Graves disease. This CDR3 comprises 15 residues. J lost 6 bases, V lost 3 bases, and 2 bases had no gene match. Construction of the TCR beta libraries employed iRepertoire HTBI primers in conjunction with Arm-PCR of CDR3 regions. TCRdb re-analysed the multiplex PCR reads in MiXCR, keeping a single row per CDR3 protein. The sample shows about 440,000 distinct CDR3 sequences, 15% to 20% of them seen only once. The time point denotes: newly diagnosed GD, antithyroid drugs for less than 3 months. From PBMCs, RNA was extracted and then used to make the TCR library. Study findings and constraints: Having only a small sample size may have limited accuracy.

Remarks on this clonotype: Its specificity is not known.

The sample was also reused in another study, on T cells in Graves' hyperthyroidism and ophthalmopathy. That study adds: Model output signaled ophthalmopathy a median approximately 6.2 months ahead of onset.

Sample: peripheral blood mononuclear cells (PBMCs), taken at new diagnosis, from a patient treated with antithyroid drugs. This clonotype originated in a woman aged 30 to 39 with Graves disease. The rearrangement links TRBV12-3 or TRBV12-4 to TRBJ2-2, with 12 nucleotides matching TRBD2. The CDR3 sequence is CASSFSSGRAGELFF. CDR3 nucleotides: TGTGCCAGCAGTTTTTCTAGCGGGAGGGCCGGGGAGCTGTTTTTT.